This TCR beta chain is drawn from a study of cytomegalovirus exposure and HLA in healthy donors (dated by TCRdb to about 2017). Concerning the study at large: According to an earlier analysis of around 600 of the donors, roughly 180 million T cells yielded 100 million or so unique TCR beta sequences and about 300 Gb of sequence data. An early release covering about 600 HLA-typed donors comprised approximately 290 gigabases of sequencing data and tens of millions of unique TCR sequences. The genetic ancestry cluster associated with self-reported Caucasian donors included around four fifths of the approximately 430 genotyped donors. The study was designed to test whether signatures of past pathogen exposure could be identified by cataloging public T cell receptors. The T cell repertoires of roughly 660 subjects were profiled by immunosequencing and related to cytomegalovirus serostatus. In addition to the first cohort of roughly 670 subjects, a separate validation cohort of 120 different subjects was used. To predict cytomegalovirus infection status, the study combined high-throughput TCR immunosequencing, statistical association of individual TCRs with disease status, and machine learning. A later analysis re-examined previously published TCR beta repertoires from 500 to 700 donors and added high-resolution HLA genotyping to investigate patterns of TCR occurrence. The later analysis used no new phenotypic data to find candidate immune exposures, relying instead on TCR beta sequences and their occurrence across donors. In an earlier analysis of several hundred of the donors, high-throughput TCR beta sequencing was used to judge whether each TCR beta V gene segment behaved as functional or pseudogenic. Donor age, sex, ethnicity and CMV serostatus were compiled together with the repertoire data. A later genetic analysis used genome-wide SNP genotypes for about three fifths of the 666 donors, treating that subset as a discovery cohort. All discovery cohort repertoires had been generated using a single sequencing platform. Class I and class II HLA loci were covered by the typing at four-digit resolution. The number of donors typed differed by locus, with about 629-630 for A, B, C, DRB1 and DQB1, 522 for DQA1, approximately 580 for DPA1, and approximately 470 for DPB1. Roughly 5 DR-DQ haplotypes were handled as single units for association and clustering, since linkage in the cohort was strong. Among almost 400 genotyped donors of the cohort, an average of around 240,000 unique TCR beta nucleotide sequences were sequenced per donor, roughly 20% of them non-productive. Broader findings and caveats from the paper: A later genetic analysis reported fewer N-insertions in productive TCRs among donors in an Asian-associated ancestry cluster than the roughly 700-donor mean. In a later analysis, HLA-associated TCR beta chains showed more clonal expansion and lower generation probabilities than non-associated chains that were equally common. The 87-base-pair reads could not distinguish some IMGT-functional V segments, including TRBV6-2 and TRBV6-3, so those segments were excluded. Presence/absence analyses assumed roughly uniform sequencing depth across donors, an assumption that may not hold. A later analysis reported that several top co-occurrence clusters appeared linked to parvovirus B19, influenza, CMV and Epstein-Barr virus. In vitro tests confirmed that a few of the cytomegalovirus-associated TCR beta chains recognize cytomegalovirus antigens. Most CMV-associated TCR beta chains appeared to be HLA-restricted in a later analysis, and the HLA associations seemed to be driven largely by CMV exposure. V-gene and J-gene trimming of TCR beta chains was associated with a missense DCLRE1C variant in a later genetic analysis, and the association was replicated in an independent cohort. In a later analysis, the rate of TCR association differed among HLA loci, with DRB1 alleles having the most associated TCRs and HLA-C alleles having the fewest. Linkage disequilibrium might explain the correlated functional status among segregating V segments, but an unknown experimental factor could not be ruled out. Broadly in line with IMGT annotations, most TCR beta V segments showed up in productive rearrangements about 87% or about 30% of the time in an earlier analysis of about 500 of the donors. Because counts were too low, 15 to 20 rarely observed V segments, including chromosome 9 orphons, were left out of the earlier analysis of 500 to 650 of the donors. Because HLA typing was unavailable for some donors at each locus, only the typed subset was used in association tests. A further reported finding was that TCR beta sequences accurately predicted the HLA-A and HLA-B alleles for most subjects in the first cohort. The authors suggested that the approach could potentially be extended to other disease states and immunological phenotypes. In both the original and validation cohorts, the classifier was reported to diagnose cytomegalovirus status with high specificity and sensitivity. Most TCR sequences were seen in very few donors, while some public TCRs were found in many individuals. A later analysis associated 17,000 or so TCR beta sequences with specific HLA alleles at a false discovery rate of 0.05. Only TCR beta chains were sequenced in this cohort, and the absence of alpha or paired-chain data limited detectable features. A group of highly shared sequence variants was considered likely to be a technical artifact of the sequencing pipeline. The study gave a list of 150 to 200 TCR beta chains associated with cytomegalovirus. When HLA alleles, especially DR and DQ, strongly co-occurred, attributing TCR associations to individual alleles was difficult. The only immune exposure information available for the cohort was CMV serostatus.

CDR3 length: 15 amino acids, cysteine to phenylalanine. This entry keeps only the CDR3 DNA: 45 bases, framed from base 1. Per the germline V gene, SGHRS is the CDR1 and YFSETQ is the CDR2. V and J are trimmed by 5 bases and 5 bases, and the gene matches miss 4 bases of the junction. The library was made by the immunoSEQ multiplex PCR assay. The multiplex PCR relied on a mix of 60 forward primers for TCR Vbeta segments and 13 reverse primers for TCR Jbeta segments. The CDR3 region of rearranged TCR beta genes was amplified from genomic DNA with a multiplex PCR assay. On the Illumina HiSeq System, the amplified TCR beta libraries were sequenced as 87-base-pair reads. The paper's data handling went like this. In a later analysis, tens of millions of unique TCR beta chains were counted across the approximately 640 repertoires, and around 10 million of these chains were shared by at least two donors. Raw reads were error-corrected and collapsed into unique sequences with a nearest-neighbor algorithm that merged closely related sequences to remove PCR and sequencing errors. To assign V, D and J gene segments, CDR3 sequences were aligned to IMGT reference sequences. For a sequence to be retained, a match of at least six nucleotides to both a V gene segment and a J gene segment was required. A rearrangement was called productive if the CDR3 had no stop codons and remained in frame with V and J, and every other rearrangement was called non-productive. CDR3 was defined by IMGT convention, running from the second conserved V-encoded cysteine to the conserved J-encoded phenylalanine. In an earlier analysis of around 640 of the donors, sequences lacking an unambiguous match to a single V gene segment were excluded. An earlier analysis of a few hundred of the donors classified V segments as functional when productive rearrangements were above 56.7% and as segregating when the standard deviation between donors was above 5%. A statistical classification framework was built to diagnose cytomegalovirus status from the catalog of TCR beta chain sequences. In a later analysis, V and J genes were assigned by comparing TCR nucleotide sequences against IMGT/GENE-DB human TR gene sequences. The TCRdist pipeline was used in a later analysis to assign CDR3 sequences and most-parsimonious VDJ recombination scenarios. In a later analysis, each TCR beta chain was defined by its CDR3 amino acid sequence together with its V-gene family, and reads lacking a unique V-gene family were excluded. As a way to deal with suspected cross-contamination and a sequencing artifact, a later analysis dropped hundreds of nucleotide sequences that were highly shared and had low generation probability. In a later analysis, a clonal expansion index was calculated for each public chain from normalized within-repertoire ranks of inferred template counts. In a later analysis, generation probabilities were computed with a VDJ recombination model fitted to out-of-frame rearrangements, and the resulting probabilities were checked against IGoR. In a later analysis, TCR-TCR, TCR-HLA and TCR-CMV co-occurrence was scored with hypergeometric tests, and a repertoire-size bias correction was applied to TCR pairs. In a later analysis, false discovery rates were estimated by permuting HLA or CMV assignments 20 times. A later analysis grouped co-occurring TCRs with DBSCAN, adding TCRdist sequence similarity when clustering within HLA-allele-positive subsets. Repertoires with fewer than 30,000 or more than 120,000 public chains were left out of co-occurrence clustering, as were five repertoires with anomalous nucleotide sharing. Drawn from immuneACCESS, this table holds only the in-frame rearrangements with V and J called that TCRdb kept. Clones are partly lost; checked studies trace under half to an unresolved V gene and leave the rest unexplained. D and trimming were read from the DNA, whereas the V and J calls and clone size are those reported in that table. In this sample the table shows approximately 100,000 clones, roughly 9.4% of which occur a single time. The top ten clonotypes cover approximately 5.1% of the sample.

Concerning this clone: The antigen it binds to is not known. No much larger clonotype is one base removed from it; base qualities were not supplied.

The cohort comprised approximately 700 healthy bone marrow donors. At the time of sampling, every cohort member was nominally healthy, though immune exposures that went unrecorded were likely present. The donor was CMV seropositive and was included in the group of 250 to 300 seropositive cohort members. A peripheral blood sample was provided by each donor, and peripheral blood mononuclear cells were used for TCR beta sequencing. Genomic DNA extraction from the blood cell samples was performed with the Qiagen DNeasy Blood Extraction Kit. The source material was PBMCs. Rearrangement joined TRBV5-1 to TRBJ2-2; 12 nucleotides in the junction match TRBD2. This receptor was obtained from a man aged 50-59 years in good health and CMV-seropositive. This receptor has the CDR3 CASRTTSGSTGELFF. The DNA reads as follows: TGCGCCAGCAGAACGACTAGCGGGAGTACCGGGGAGCTGTTTTTT.